Sequencing of this TCR beta chain was carried out in a study of cytomegalovirus exposure and HLA in healthy donors (TCRdb year 2017). Context from the whole study: The 666 repertoires of the first cohort and the 120 validation repertoires were produced on the same platform, according to a later analysis. To predict cytomegalovirus infection status, the study combined high-throughput TCR immunosequencing, statistical association of individual TCRs with disease status, and machine learning. Along with the roughly 700-subject first cohort, a separate validation cohort of around 110 different subjects was used. The study aimed to test whether signatures of past pathogen exposure could be identified by cataloging public T cell receptors.

The study at large found these results: A later analysis found that TCRs clustered in the first cohort also tended to co-occur in the approximately 120 validation repertoires, with 94% of cluster scores above 0. Most TCR sequences were observed very rarely across donors, whereas some public TCRs were present in many individuals. A later analysis lacked HLA typing for the validation cohort, so it scored co-occurrence in that cohort across all 110 or so repertoires. In vitro tests confirmed that three of the cytomegalovirus-associated TCR beta chains recognize cytomegalovirus antigens. A total of fewer than 200 TCR beta chains were listed by the study as associated with cytomegalovirus. The classifier was reported to diagnose cytomegalovirus status with high specificity and sensitivity in both the original and validation cohorts. It was suggested by the authors that the approach could potentially be generalized to other disease states and immunological phenotypes.

The library relied on the immunoSEQ multiplex PCR assay. In the paper's pipeline: To diagnose cytomegalovirus status from the catalog of TCR beta chain sequences, a statistical classification framework was built. The source is immuneACCESS, and TCRdb retained only in-frame sequences with V and J called. Part of the clones is not carried over; for the studies checked, unresolved V genes explain less than half of this, and the remainder is unexplained. For V, J and clone size, that table is used; D and trimming come from the DNA. The sample records roughly 300,000 clones, roughly nine tenths of which are singletons. Roughly 1.1% of the sample comes from the top ten. The CDR3 sequence holds 16 residues, the cysteine and phenylalanine included. The read is trimmed to its CDR3 DNA, 48 bases read in frame from base 1. Taken from the germline V gene, the CDR1 and CDR2 loops are SGHTA and FQGNSA. From V the trimming removes 1 base and from J it removes 7 bases, while the gene matches leave 3 bases of the junction unaccounted for.

Donors formed part of the validation cohort, which comprised 95 to 150 subjects and was distinct from the first cohort of 550 to 850 subjects. As concerns this clone: Its cognate antigen has yet to be identified. No base qualities exist here, and no much larger clone lies one base off it.

The sample taken for sequencing was PBMCs. This clonotype was obtained from a woman younger than 45 in good health and CMV-seropositive. The chain joins TRBV7-2 to TRBJ2-1; 14 central bases correspond to TRBD2. The CDR3 has the sequence CASSLGTSGGTNEQFF. The DNA is as follows: TGTGCCAGCAGCTTAGGGACTAGCGGGGGGACGAATGAGCAGTTCTTC.